The rows below give T cell receptor beta chains drawn from one sample of a study of glioma-infiltrating T cells after dendritic cell vaccination. The assay was immunoSEQ multiplex PCR, and TCRdb's table has in-frame clones only and misses some. The data show tens of thousands of clones, about nine tenths seen once. Sequenced material: blood, taken after dendritic cell vaccination. These receptors were obtained from a human donor with glioblastoma. Both conserved end residues are part of each CDR3. D genes are given only for firm matches. Some rows have no size entry. The others give once, few or many, or a class for an expanded clone.

j_gene: TRBJ2-1; d_gene: TRBD1; len: 14; abundance: few; v_gene: TRBV6-4; CDR3nt: TGTGCCAGCAGTTCCGGGACAGGGTTGAATGAGCAGTTCTTC; CDR3aa: CASSSGTGLNEQFF
j_gene: TRBJ1-1; d_gene: NA; len: 12; abundance: few; v_gene: TRBV18; CDR3nt: TGTGCCAGCTCCCAGGGGAACACTGAAGCTTTCTTT; CDR3aa: CASSQGNTEAFF
j_gene: TRBJ2-3; d_gene: TRBD2; len: 19; abundance: NA; v_gene: TRBV5-1; CDR3nt: TGCGCCAGCAGCCTCCGAATAGCGGGAGCGACCCCCGGAGGAGATACGCAGTATTTT; CDR3aa: CASSLRIAGATPGGDTQYF
j_gene: TRBJ2-5; d_gene: NA; len: 13; abundance: few; v_gene: TRBV7-2; CDR3nt: TGTGCCAGCAGCCAGCAGGGGTGGGAGACCCAGTACTTC; CDR3aa: CASSQQGWETQYF
j_gene: TRBJ2-3; d_gene: TRBD2; len: 16; abundance: NA; v_gene: TRBV7-9; CDR3nt: TGTGCCAGCAGCCTTCTAGCGGTTTTAAACACAGATACGCAGTATTTT; CDR3aa: CASSLLAVLNTDTQYF
j_gene: TRBJ2-7; d_gene: TRBD2; len: 17; abundance: few; v_gene: TRBV11-2; CDR3nt: TGTGCCAGCAGCTTAGACCCTCCGGGCCTAGCGGAATACGAGCAGTACTTC; CDR3aa: CASSLDPPGLAEYEQYF
j_gene: TRBJ2-3; d_gene: TRBD2; len: 16; abundance: NA; v_gene: TRBV5-1; CDR3nt: TGCGCCAGCAGCACTCGACTAGCGGGAGGGCCAGATACGCAGTATTTT; CDR3aa: CASSTRLAGGPDTQYF
j_gene: TRBJ1-3; d_gene: TRBD1; len: 15; abundance: NA; v_gene: TRBV14; CDR3nt: TGTGCCAGCAGCCTCGTAAGGGCTACAGGGGACACCATATATTTT; CDR3aa: CASSLVRATGDTIYF
j_gene: TRBJ1-4; d_gene: NA; len: 13; abundance: few; v_gene: TRBV6-1; CDR3nt: TGTGCCAGCACAAGGAGCTTTCGGGAAAAACTGTTTTTT; CDR3aa: CASTRSFREKLFF
j_gene: TRBJ1-4; d_gene: NA; len: 15; abundance: NA; v_gene: TRBV5-4; CDR3nt: TGTGCCAGCAGCCCAACAGGATCAGCTAATGAAAAACTGTTTTTT; CDR3aa: CASSPTGSANEKLFF
j_gene: TRBJ2-1; d_gene: TRBD1; len: 16; abundance: NA; v_gene: TRBV29-1; CDR3nt: TGCAGCGTTGAAACCGGGACAGCAAGCTCCTACAATGAGCAGTTCTTC; CDR3aa: CSVETGTASSYNEQFF
j_gene: TRBJ2-7; d_gene: NA; len: 14; abundance: NA; v_gene: TRBV10-3; CDR3nt: TGTGCCAGCACCCCGGTTATCGGAGGTTACGAGCAGTACTTC; CDR3aa: CASTPVIGGYEQYF
j_gene: TRBJ1-5; d_gene: NA; len: 15; abundance: NA; v_gene: TRBV6-1; CDR3nt: TGTGCCTCCAGTCCCCGCCAGGGCGGCAATCAGCCCCAGCATTTT; CDR3aa: CASSPRQGGNQPQHF
j_gene: TRBJ2-1; d_gene: TRBD1; len: 15; abundance: once; v_gene: TRBV28; CDR3nt: TGTGCCAGCAGGCCGGGACAGGGGTTTCGCGATGAGCAGTTCTTC; CDR3aa: CASRPGQGFRDEQFF
j_gene: TRBJ2-1; d_gene: TRBD2; len: 16; abundance: NA; v_gene: TRBV5-1; CDR3nt: TGCGCCAGCAGCTTGGACGGACTAGCCTCCTACAATGAGCAGTTCTTC; CDR3aa: CASSLDGLASYNEQFF
j_gene: TRBJ1-5; d_gene: NA; len: 13; abundance: NA; v_gene: TRBV2; CDR3nt: TGTGCCAGCACCCTGGGAGGAGGCCAGCCCCAGCATTTT; CDR3aa: CASTLGGGQPQHF
j_gene: TRBJ2-2; d_gene: NA; len: 16; abundance: NA; v_gene: TRBV7-2; CDR3nt: TGTGCCAGCAGCTTAGGGATAGCGCGAAACACCGGGGAGCTGTTTTTT; CDR3aa: CASSLGIARNTGELFF
j_gene: TRBJ2-1; d_gene: TRBD2; len: 15; abundance: few; v_gene: TRBV6-6; CDR3nt: TGTGCCAGCAGTCAGACTAGCGGGGGCTACAATGAGCAGTTCTTC; CDR3aa: CASSQTSGGYNEQFF
j_gene: TRBJ1-2; d_gene: TRBD1; len: 13; abundance: once; v_gene: TRBV6-5; CDR3nt: TGTGCCACCAGAAGGTTTACAGGGGAGGGCTACACCTTC; CDR3aa: CATRRFTGEGYTF
j_gene: TRBJ1-2; d_gene: TRBD1; len: 15; abundance: NA; v_gene: TRBV5-1; CDR3nt: TGCGCCAGCAGCTTGAGGACAGGGGATAACTATGGCTACACCTTC; CDR3aa: CASSLRTGDNYGYTF
j_gene: TRBJ2-3; d_gene: TRBD2; len: 15; abundance: NA; v_gene: TRBV6-1; CDR3nt: TGTGCCAGCAGTGAAGCGACGGGGGGGCCAGATACGCAGTATTTT; CDR3aa: CASSEATGGPDTQYF
j_gene: TRBJ1-1; d_gene: TRBD1; len: 16; abundance: NA; v_gene: TRBV5-1; CDR3nt: TGCGCCAGCAGCTTACAGGGGGCCTCGTTAGGCACTGAAGCTTTCTTT; CDR3aa: CASSLQGASLGTEAFF
j_gene: TRBJ1-1; d_gene: NA; len: 13; abundance: NA; v_gene: TRBV2; CDR3nt: TGTGCCAGCAGTGGGCGGGGAGGCACTGAAGCTTTCTTT; CDR3aa: CASSGRGGTEAFF
j_gene: TRBJ1-1; d_gene: NA; len: 12; abundance: NA; v_gene: TRBV10-1; CDR3nt: TGCGCCAGCAGTGAGTCTTCCGGGAAAGCTTTCTTT; CDR3aa: CASSESSGKAFF
j_gene: TRBJ2-7; d_gene: TRBD1; len: 14; abundance: NA; v_gene: TRBV6-1; CDR3nt: TGTGCCAGCAGCGTGGACAGGGGTCTGAGCGAGCAGTACTTC; CDR3aa: CASSVDRGLSEQYF
j_gene: TRBJ2-3; d_gene: NA; len: 16; abundance: NA; v_gene: TRBV13; CDR3nt: TGTGCCAGCAGCTTTGGCGCGGCCGATAGCACAGATACGCAGTATTTT; CDR3aa: CASSFGAADSTDTQYF
j_gene: TRBJ1-1; d_gene: NA; len: 16; abundance: NA; v_gene: TRBV11-2; CDR3nt: TGTGCCAGCAGCTTAGTCTTACAGGGAGGGCGGACTGAAGCTTTCTTT; CDR3aa: CASSLVLQGGRTEAFF
j_gene: TRBJ2-1; d_gene: TRBD2; len: 16; abundance: few; v_gene: TRBV18; CDR3nt: TGTGCCAGCTCACCCAGCGGGAGAACGTCCTACAATGAGCAGTTCTTC; CDR3aa: CASSPSGRTSYNEQFF
j_gene: TRBJ1-4; d_gene: TRBD1; len: 15; abundance: NA; v_gene: TRBV29-1; CDR3nt: TGCAGCGTTTCCGGGACAGGGGGACGGAGTGAAAAACTGTTTTTT; CDR3aa: CSVSGTGGRSEKLFF
j_gene: TRBJ2-7; d_gene: NA; len: 15; abundance: NA; v_gene: TRBV13; CDR3nt: TGTGCCAGCAGCTTTAAAGGGGCTCTTAGCTACGAGCAGTACTTC; CDR3aa: CASSFKGALSYEQYF
j_gene: TRBJ2-7; d_gene: NA; len: 14; abundance: once; v_gene: TRBV2; CDR3nt: TGTGCCAGCAGTGGGCGGGGCCACTCCTACGAGCAGTACTTC; CDR3aa: CASSGRGHSYEQYF
j_gene: TRBJ2-7; d_gene: NA; len: 15; abundance: NA; v_gene: TRBV7-2; CDR3nt: TGTGCCAGCAGCTTAGGGCAGGGATCCCTGTACGAGCAGTACTTC; CDR3aa: CASSLGQGSLYEQYF
j_gene: TRBJ1-1; d_gene: NA; len: 16; abundance: once; v_gene: TRBV12-5; CDR3nt: TGTGCTAGTGGTCAACCCCTCGCAGGGTCGTTCACTGAAGCTTTCTTT; CDR3aa: CASGQPLAGSFTEAFF
j_gene: TRBJ1-1; d_gene: NA; len: 13; abundance: NA; v_gene: TRBV14; CDR3nt: TGTGCCAGCAGGACACCTCCGGACACTGAAGCTTTCTTT; CDR3aa: CASRTPPDTEAFF
j_gene: TRBJ2-7; d_gene: NA; len: 16; abundance: NA; v_gene: TRBV21-1; CDR3nt: TGTGCCAGCAGCAAAGACGGACAGGGTAGTAGCCACGAGCAGTACTTC; CDR3aa: CASSKDGQGSSHEQYF
j_gene: TRBJ2-7; d_gene: NA; len: 15; abundance: NA; v_gene: TRBV7-3; CDR3nt: TGTGCCAGCAGCTTCACAGGGTCCAGCTCCTACGAGCAGTACTTC; CDR3aa: CASSFTGSSSYEQYF
j_gene: TRBJ1-1; d_gene: NA; len: 13; abundance: NA; v_gene: TRBV7-2; CDR3nt: TGTGCCAGCAGCATTCAGGGTAGCACTGAAGCTTTCTTT; CDR3aa: CASSIQGSTEAFF
j_gene: TRBJ2-2; d_gene: NA; len: 16; abundance: NA; v_gene: TRBV7-2; CDR3nt: TGTGCCAGCAGCTTCGGGACTCCTAAGATAGCAGGGGAGCTGTTTTTT; CDR3aa: CASSFGTPKIAGELFF
j_gene: TRBJ2-3; d_gene: TRBD2; len: 15; abundance: NA; v_gene: TRBV10-3; CDR3nt: TGTGCCATCAGTGGCCGCAGCGGGAAGGCAGATACGCAGTATTTT; CDR3aa: CAISGRSGKADTQYF
j_gene: TRBJ1-2; d_gene: NA; len: 11; abundance: NA; v_gene: TRBV7-2; CDR3nt: TGTGCCAGCAGCTTCTCGCGTGGCTACACCTTC; CDR3aa: CASSFSRGYTF
j_gene: TRBJ1-2; d_gene: NA; len: 16; abundance: NA; v_gene: TRBV5-1; CDR3nt: TGCGCCAGCAGCATCATCACAGGGAACCCAAACTATGGCTACACCTTC; CDR3aa: CASSIITGNPNYGYTF
j_gene: TRBJ1-1; d_gene: TRBD1; len: 16; abundance: few; v_gene: TRBV30; CDR3nt: TGTGCCTGGAGGCCGCAGACAGGGCTAATGAACACTGAAGCTTTCTTT; CDR3aa: CAWRPQTGLMNTEAFF
j_gene: TRBJ2-7; d_gene: TRBD1; len: 14; abundance: NA; v_gene: TRBV27; CDR3nt: TGTGCCAGCAAGATAATTCCGGGACAGAACGAGCAGTACTTC; CDR3aa: CASKIIPGQNEQYF
j_gene: TRBJ2-3; d_gene: NA; len: 16; abundance: NA; v_gene: TRBV15; CDR3nt: TGTGCCACCAGCAGAGATACGTCGGGGTTTTATGATACGCAGTATTTT; CDR3aa: CATSRDTSGFYDTQYF
j_gene: TRBJ2-4; d_gene: TRBD1; len: 19; abundance: NA; v_gene: TRBV5-1; CDR3nt: TGCGCCAGCAGCCTACTCCCCGGACAGGGGGCTATGGCCAAAAACATTCAGTACTTC; CDR3aa: CASSLLPGQGAMAKNIQYF
j_gene: TRBJ2-1; d_gene: TRBD2; len: 15; abundance: NA; v_gene: TRBV18; CDR3nt: TGTGCCACCACCCCCGGGGGGGTACTCTACAATGAGCAGTTCTTC; CDR3aa: CATTPGGVLYNEQFF
j_gene: TRBJ1-2; d_gene: NA; len: 13; abundance: NA; v_gene: TRBV18; CDR3nt: TGTGCCAGCTCACCTGAACAGCACTATGGCTACACCTTC; CDR3aa: CASSPEQHYGYTF
j_gene: TRBJ1-2; d_gene: TRBD1; len: 15; abundance: NA; v_gene: TRBV5-1; CDR3nt: TGCGCCAGCAGCGGAACCGGGACAGGGGAAAGCGGCTACACCTTC; CDR3aa: CASSGTGTGESGYTF
j_gene: TRBJ2-3; d_gene: TRBD1; len: 16; abundance: NA; v_gene: TRBV29-1; CDR3nt: TGCAGCGCTACAGGGGGCGTAAAGGGTGGGACAGATACGCAGTATTTT; CDR3aa: CSATGGVKGGTDTQYF
j_gene: TRBJ2-5; d_gene: TRBD2; len: 15; abundance: NA; v_gene: TRBV9; CDR3nt: TGTGCCAGCAGCGTAGATAGCGGGGTCCAAGAGACCCAGTACTTC; CDR3aa: CASSVDSGVQETQYF
j_gene: TRBJ2-2; d_gene: TRBD1; len: 15; abundance: once; v_gene: TRBV4-3; CDR3nt: TGCGCCAGCAGCCAAATAGGGACAGCCACCGGGGAGCTGTTTTTT; CDR3aa: CASSQIGTATGELFF
j_gene: TRBJ2-1; d_gene: TRBD2; len: 12; abundance: NA; v_gene: TRBV2; CDR3nt: TGTGCCAGCACGCTAGCGGGGGGCGAGCAGTTCTTC; CDR3aa: CASTLAGGEQFF
j_gene: TRBJ2-2; d_gene: NA; len: 12; abundance: NA; v_gene: TRBV5-6; CDR3nt: TGTGCCAGCAGCCCCACCAGAGGGGAGCTGTTTTTT; CDR3aa: CASSPTRGELFF
j_gene: TRBJ2-7; d_gene: NA; len: 13; abundance: NA; v_gene: TRBV21-1; CDR3nt: TGTGCCAGCAGCAAAGTACAGCTCTACGAGCAGTACTTC; CDR3aa: CASSKVQLYEQYF